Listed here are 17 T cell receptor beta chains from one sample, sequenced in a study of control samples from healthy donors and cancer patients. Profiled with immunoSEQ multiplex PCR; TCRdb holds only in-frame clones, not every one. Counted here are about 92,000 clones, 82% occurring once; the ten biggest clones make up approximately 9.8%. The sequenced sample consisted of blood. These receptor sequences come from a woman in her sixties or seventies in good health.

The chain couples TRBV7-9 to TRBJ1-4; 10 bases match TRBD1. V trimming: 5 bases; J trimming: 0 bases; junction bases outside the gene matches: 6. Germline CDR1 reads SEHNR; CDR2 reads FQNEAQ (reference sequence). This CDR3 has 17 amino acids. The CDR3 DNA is TGTGCCAGCAGCCGCCGACAGGGGGCGGCAACTAATGAAAAACTGTTTTTT. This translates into CASSRRQGAATNEKLFF.

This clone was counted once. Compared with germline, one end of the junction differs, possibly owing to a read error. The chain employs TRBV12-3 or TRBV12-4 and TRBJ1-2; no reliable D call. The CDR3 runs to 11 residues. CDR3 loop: CASSLGLYPTF. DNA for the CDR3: TGTGCCAGCAGCTTAGGTCTCTACCCCACCTTC.

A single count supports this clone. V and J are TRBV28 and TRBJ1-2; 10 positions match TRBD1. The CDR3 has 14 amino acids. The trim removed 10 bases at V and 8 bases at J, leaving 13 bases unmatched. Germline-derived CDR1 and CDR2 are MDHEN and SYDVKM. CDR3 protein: CATPAGTGAQGYTF. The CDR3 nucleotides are TGTGCCACCCCCGCCGGGACAGGGGCTCAAGGCTACACCTTC.

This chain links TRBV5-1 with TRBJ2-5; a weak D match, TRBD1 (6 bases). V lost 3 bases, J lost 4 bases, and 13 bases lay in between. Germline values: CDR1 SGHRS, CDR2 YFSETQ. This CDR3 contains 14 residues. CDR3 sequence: CASSYTGSGETQYF. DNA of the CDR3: TGCGCCAGCAGCTATACAGGGTCAGGAGAGACCCAGTACTTC. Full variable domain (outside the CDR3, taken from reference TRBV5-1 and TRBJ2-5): KAGVTQTPRYLIKTRGQQVTLSCSPISGHRSVSWYQQTPGQGLQFLFEYFSETQRNKGNFPGRFSGRQFSNSRSEMNVSTLELGDSALYLCASSYTGSGETQYFGPGTRLLVL.

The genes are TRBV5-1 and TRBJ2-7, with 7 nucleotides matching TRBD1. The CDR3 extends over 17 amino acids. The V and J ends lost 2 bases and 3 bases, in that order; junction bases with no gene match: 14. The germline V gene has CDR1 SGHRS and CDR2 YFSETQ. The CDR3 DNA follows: TGCGCCAGCAGCTTATCAGGCGCCCGGGACAGTCACTACGAGCAGTACTTC. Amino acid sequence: CASSLSGARDSHYEQYF.

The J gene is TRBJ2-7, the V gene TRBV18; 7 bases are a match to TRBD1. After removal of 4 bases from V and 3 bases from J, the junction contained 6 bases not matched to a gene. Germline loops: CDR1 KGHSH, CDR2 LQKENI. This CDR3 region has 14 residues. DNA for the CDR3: TGTGCCAGCTCACTCGGGACAGCGAACTACGAGCAGTACTTC. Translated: CASSLGTANYEQYF.

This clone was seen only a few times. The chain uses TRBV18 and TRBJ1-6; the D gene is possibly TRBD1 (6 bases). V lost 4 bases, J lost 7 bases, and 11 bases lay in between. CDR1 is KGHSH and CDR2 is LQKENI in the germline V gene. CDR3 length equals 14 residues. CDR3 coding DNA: TGTGCCAGCTCACGGACAGAAAGAAATTCACCCCTCCACTTT. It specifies CASSRTERNSPLHF.

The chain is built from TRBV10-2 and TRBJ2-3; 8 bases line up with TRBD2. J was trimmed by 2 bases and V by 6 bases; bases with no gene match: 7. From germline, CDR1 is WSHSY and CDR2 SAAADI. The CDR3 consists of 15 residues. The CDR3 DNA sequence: TGCGCCAGCAGCGCCAGACTAGCGCACACAGATACGCAGTATTTT. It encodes CASSARLAHTDTQYF.

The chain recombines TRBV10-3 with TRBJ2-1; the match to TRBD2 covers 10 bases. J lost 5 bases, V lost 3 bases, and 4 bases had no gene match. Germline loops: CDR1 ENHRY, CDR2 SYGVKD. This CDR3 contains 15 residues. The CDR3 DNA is TGTGCCATCAGTGATAGCGGGGGGACACACAATGAGCAGTTCTTC. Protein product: CAISDSGGTHNEQFF.

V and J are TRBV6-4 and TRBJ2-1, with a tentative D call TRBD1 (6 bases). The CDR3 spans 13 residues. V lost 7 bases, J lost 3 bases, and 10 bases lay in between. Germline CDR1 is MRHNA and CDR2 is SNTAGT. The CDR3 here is CASIRDNYNEQFF. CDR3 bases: TGTGCCAGCATTCGGGACAACTACAATGAGCAGTTCTTC.

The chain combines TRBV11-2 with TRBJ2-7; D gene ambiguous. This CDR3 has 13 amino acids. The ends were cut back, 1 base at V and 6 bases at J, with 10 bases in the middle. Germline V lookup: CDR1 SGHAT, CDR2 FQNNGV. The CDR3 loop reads CASSLVVAPEQYF. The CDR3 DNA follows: TGTGCCAGCAGCTTAGTAGTGGCTCCCGAGCAGTACTTC.

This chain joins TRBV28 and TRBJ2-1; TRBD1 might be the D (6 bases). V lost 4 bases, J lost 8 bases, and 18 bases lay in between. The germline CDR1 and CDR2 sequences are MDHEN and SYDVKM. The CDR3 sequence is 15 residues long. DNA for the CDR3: TGTGCCAGCAGTTCGACAGGAGACGGGTACGATGAGCAGTTCTTC. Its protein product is CASSSTGDGYDEQFF.

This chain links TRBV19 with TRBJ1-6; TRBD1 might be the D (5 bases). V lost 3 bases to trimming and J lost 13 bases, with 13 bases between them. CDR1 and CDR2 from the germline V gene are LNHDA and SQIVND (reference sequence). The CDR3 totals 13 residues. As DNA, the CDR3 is TGTGCCAGTAGTATGGGACCGCCGGTCCCCCTCCACTTT. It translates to CASSMGPPVPLHF.

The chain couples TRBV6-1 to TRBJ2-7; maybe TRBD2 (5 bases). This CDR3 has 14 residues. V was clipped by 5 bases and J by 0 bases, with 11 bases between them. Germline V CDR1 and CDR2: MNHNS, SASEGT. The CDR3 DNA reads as TGTGCCAGCAGTTATGAGGGATTCTCCTACGAGCAGTACTTC. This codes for CASSYEGFSYEQYF.

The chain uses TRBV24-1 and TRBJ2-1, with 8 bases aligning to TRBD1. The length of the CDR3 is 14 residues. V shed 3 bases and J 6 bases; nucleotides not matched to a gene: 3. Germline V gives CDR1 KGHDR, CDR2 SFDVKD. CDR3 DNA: TGTGCCACCAGTGATCCAACAGGGGGCAATGAGCAGTTCTTC. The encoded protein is CATSDPTGGNEQFF.

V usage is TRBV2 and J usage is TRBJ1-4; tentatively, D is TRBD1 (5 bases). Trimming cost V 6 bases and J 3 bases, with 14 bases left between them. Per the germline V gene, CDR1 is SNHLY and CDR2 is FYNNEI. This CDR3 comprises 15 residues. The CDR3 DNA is TGTGCCAGCAGCGTTCAGGGAAAAGCTAATGAAAAACTGTTTTTT. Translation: CASSVQGKANEKLFF.

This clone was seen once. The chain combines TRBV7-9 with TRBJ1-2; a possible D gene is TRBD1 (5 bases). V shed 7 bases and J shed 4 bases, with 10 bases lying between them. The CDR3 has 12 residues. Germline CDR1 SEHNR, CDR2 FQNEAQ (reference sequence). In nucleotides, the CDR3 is TGTGCCAGCAACGGGGGGAGCTATGGCTACACCTTC. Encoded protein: CASNGGSYGYTF. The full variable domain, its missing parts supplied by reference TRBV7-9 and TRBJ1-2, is DTGVSQNPRHKITKRGQNVTFRCDPISEHNRLYWYRQTLGQGPEFLTYFQNEAQLEKSRLLSDRFSAERPKGSFSTLEIQRTEQGDSAMYLCASNGGSYGYTFGSGTRLTVV.